The 25 T cell receptor beta chains below come from one sample, sequenced in a study of CD8 T cells in ankylosing spondylitis. TCRdb called the 5' RACE reads again in MiXCR, with one record for every CDR3 protein. The sample has under 450,000 distinct CDR3 sequences, 20% seen once. The material sequenced was blood, either unsorted or a sorted T cell fraction (not recorded which). Every receptor here comes from a male donor with ankylosing spondylitis or in good health (not recorded which).

This clonotype turned up a few times. The V gene is TRBV2, the J gene TRBJ2-7; 7 nucleotides line up with TRBD2. The CDR3 sequence is 15 residues long. Looked up from germline, CDR1 is SNHLY and CDR2 is FYNNEI. After removal of 7 bases from V and 3 bases from J, the junction contained 12 bases not matched to a gene. CDR3 in DNA: TGTGCCAGCATGCTCCGGACTAGTGGCAACTACGAGCAGTACTTC. Residues: CASMLRTSGNYEQYF.

This clonotype was counted only a few times. This chain uses TRBV10-1 with TRBJ2-7; 7 positions match TRBD1. The germline CDR1 and CDR2 sequences are WNHNN and SYGVQD (reference sequence). J was trimmed by 3 bases and V by 3 bases; bases with no gene match: 5. This CDR3 comprises 14 residues. The DNA for the CDR3 is TGCGCCAGCAGTGACGCTACAGGGGTCTACGAGCAGTACTTC. Amino acids: CASSDATGVYEQYF.

The sample holds a few counts of this clonotype. V is TRBV5-6 and J is TRBJ1-5; D uncertain. CDR3 length: 15 amino acids. V gave up 1 base and J gave up 1 base, with 9 bases separating them. The germline CDR1 and CDR2 sequences are SGHDT and YYEEEE. The DNA for the CDR3 is TGTGCCAGCAGCTTGAGTTTGCAGAGCAATCAGCCCCAGCATTTT. Its protein product is CASSLSLQSNQPQHF. The full variable domain, in which reference TRBV5-6 and TRBJ1-5 provide the parts outside the CDR3, is DAGVTQSPTHLIKTRGQQVTLRCSPKSGHDTVSWYQQALGQGPQFIFQYYEEEERQRGNFPDRFSGHQFPNYSSELNVNALLLGDSALYLCASSLSLQSNQPQHFGDGTRLSIL.

This clonotype was counted a few times. The chain combines TRBV29-1 with TRBJ2-2, with no clear D. Per the germline V gene, CDR1 is SQVTM and CDR2 is ANQGSEA. V lost 0 bases to trimming and J lost 1 base, with 9 bases between them. The CDR3 sequence is 15 residues long. The chain's CDR3 is CSVEDGYLNTGELFF. The CDR3 region has the DNA TGCAGCGTTGAAGATGGGTACTTGAACACCGGGGAGCTGTTTTTT.

The genes are TRBV13 and TRBJ2-1; D call uncertain. The CDR3 is 13 residues long. Trimming pared 5 bases from V and 8 bases from J, leaving 13 bases between. Germline-derived CDR1 and CDR2 are PRHDT and FYEKMQ (reference sequence). The CDR3 sequence is CASSPPERHEQFF. The CDR3 nucleotides are TGTGCCAGCAGCCCCCCTGAAAGGCATGAGCAGTTCTTC.

This clonotype was seen a handful of times. The chain has TRBV12-3 or TRBV12-4 and TRBJ2-7, with D hard to call. This CDR3 has 13 residues. V lost 6 bases and J lost 0, with 9 bases in between. CDR3 nucleotides: TGTGCCAGCAGGTCAATGAGCTCCTACGAGCAGTACTTC. Encoded protein: CASRSMSSYEQYF.

This clonotype showed up just once. The rearrangement uses TRBV28 and TRBJ2-1; TRBD2 matches at 7 bases. Per the germline V gene, CDR1 is MDHEN and CDR2 is SYDVKM. The CDR3 is 13 amino acids. The junction had 11 bases not matched to a gene; V was cut back by 6 bases and J by 12 bases. Here the CDR3 reads CASSLFSGFGQFF. DNA of the CDR3: TGTGCCAGCAGCCTCTTTAGCGGGTTCGGGCAGTTCTTC.

This clonotype was seen a handful of times. The V gene is TRBV24-1, the J gene TRBJ2-1; 12 nucleotides match TRBD1. Trimming cost V 4 bases and J 8 bases; bases outside gene matches: 8. The CDR3 is 16 residues long. Germline V gives CDR1 KGHDR, CDR2 SFDVKD. In DNA form, the CDR3 reads TGTGCCACCAGTGACACCTCCGGGACAGGGGGCTATGAGCAGTTCTTC. It encodes CATSDTSGTGGYEQFF.

This clonotype was observed a few times. The chain uses TRBV7-9 and TRBJ2-3; D ambiguous. The CDR3 has 13 residues. V was trimmed by 1 base and J by 6 bases, leaving 8 bases between them. Germline loops: CDR1 SEHNR, CDR2 FQNEAQ (reference sequence). The DNA of the CDR3 is TGTGCCAGCAGCTTAGATGATTCGGATACGCAGTATTTT. Its translation is CASSLDDSDTQYF.

This rearrangement joins TRBV7-2 to TRBJ2-5; the match to TRBD2 covers 10 bases. The CDR3 spans 15 residues. Germline CDR1 SGHTA, CDR2 FQGNSA. V lost 1 base, J lost 1 base, and 0 bases stayed unmatched. In nucleotides, the CDR3 is TGTGCCAGCAGCTTAGAGCGGGGGGGCCAAGAGACCCAGTACTTC. Residues: CASSLERGGQETQYF.

This clonotype was counted a few times. The J gene is TRBJ2-1, the V gene TRBV13; 11 nucleotides align to TRBD2. Per germline, CDR1 PRHDT and CDR2 FYEKMQ (reference sequence). J gave up 4 bases and V 6 bases, and 2 bases lay outside the gene matches. The length of the CDR3 is 14 residues. The CDR3 DNA follows: TGTGCCAGCAGACTAGCGGGGGAGTACAATGAGCAGTTCTTC. Protein product: CASRLAGEYNEQFF. Looking up the rest from reference TRBV13 and TRBJ2-1 gives the full variable domain: AAGVIQSPRHLIKEKRETATLKCYPIPRHDTVYWYQQGPGQDPQFLISFYEKMQSDKGSIPDRFSAQQFSDYHSELNMSSLELGDSALYFCASRLAGEYNEQFFGPGTRLTVL.

This clonotype occurred a few times. CDR3 region: CASSHGRRDEQYF. In DNA form, the CDR3 reads TGTGCCAGCAGCCATGGACGGCGCGACGAGCAGTACTTC. V and J are TRBV12-3 or TRBV12-4 and TRBJ2-7; no reliable D call. V was trimmed by 6 bases and J by 5 bases, leaving 14 bases between them. The CDR3 sequence is 13 residues long.

This clonotype was seen a handful of times. V gene TRBV6-5 combines with J gene TRBJ2-3; 11 nucleotides line up with TRBD2. The CDR3 contains 15 residues. Germline V gene sequence: CDR1 MNHEY, CDR2 SVGAGI. V dropped 3 bases and J dropped 3; count of bases not matched to a gene: 2. CDR3 in DNA: TGTGCCAGCAGTTATACTAGCGGGGGTACAGATACGCAGTATTTT. This encodes CASSYTSGGTDTQYF.

This clonotype appeared a few times. The chain joins TRBV4-1 to TRBJ2-1; D is uncertain. Trimming removed 3 bases from V and 2 bases from J, with 8 bases in between. CDR3 size: 14 residues. Germline CDR1 is MGHRA and CDR2 is YSYEKL. The CDR3 is CASSQFAAYNEQFF. CDR3 DNA sequence: TGCGCCAGCAGCCAGTTTGCAGCCTACAATGAGCAGTTCTTC.

This clonotype was seen a few times. The gene calls are TRBV18 and TRBJ1-1; 10 bases agree with TRBD1. Germline V CDR1 and CDR2: KGHSH, LQKENI. The CDR3 loop spans 15 amino acids. Trimming cost V 5 bases and J 1 base; bases outside gene matches: 4. CDR3 region: CASSGTGAGNTEAFF. The CDR3 region has the DNA TGTGCCAGCTCAGGGACAGGGGCCGGGAACACTGAAGCTTTCTTT.

The chain links TRBV20-1 to TRBJ2-7, with D unclear. CDR1 is DFQATT and CDR2 is SNEGSKA in the germline V gene (reference sequence). V shed 5 bases and J shed 5 bases, with 16 bases lying between them. This CDR3 has 13 residues. The CDR3, as DNA: TGCAGTGCTTTAGACCGCCTAAGAAACGAGCAGTACTTC. It specifies CSALDRLRNEQYF.

This clonotype was picked up a small number of times. The rearrangement links TRBV10-3 to TRBJ2-2; D gene unclear. The CDR3 sequence is 11 residues long. Germline V gene data show CDR1 as ENHRY and CDR2 as SYGVKD. The V and J ends lost 10 bases and 6 bases respectively, with 9 bases between them. The CDR3 reads CATGVPGELFF. DNA of the CDR3: TGTGCCACCGGCGTCCCCGGGGAGCTGTTTTTT.

V usage is TRBV12-3 or TRBV12-4 and J usage is TRBJ2-7; 7 bases match TRBD2. The J segment lost 1 base and the V segment lost 8 bases, leaving 8 bases of the junction unmatched. The CDR3 length is 14 residues. The DNA for the CDR3 is TGTGCCAGCCAAGGGGAGGGAAATTCCTACGAGCAGTACTTC. Translating it yields CASQGEGNSYEQYF.

This chain connects TRBV6-1 to TRBJ2-3; 9 nucleotides align to TRBD2. V dropped 7 bases and J dropped 2; count of bases not matched to a gene: 4. Per germline, CDR1 MNHNS and CDR2 SASEGT. The length of the CDR3 is 14 residues. CDR3 nucleotide sequence: TGTGCCAGCAACCGACTAGCGGACACAGATACGCAGTATTTT. Translated, it gives CASNRLADTDTQYF.

This clonotype was seen a handful of times. The rearrangement joins TRBV7-2 to TRBJ2-2; a possible D gene is TRBD1 (6 bases). Trimming stripped 3 bases from V and 6 bases from J, with 14 bases between. CDR3 length: 15 amino acids. Germline lookup yields CDR1 SGHTA and CDR2 FQGNSA. This CDR3 reads CASSFEATGSGELFF. The DNA of the CDR3 is TGTGCCAGCAGCTTCGAAGCCACAGGGTCCGGGGAGCTGTTTTTT.

V usage is TRBV25-1 and J usage is TRBJ1-4, with D perhaps matching TRBD1 (5 bases). The CDR3 contains 15 residues. The germline V gene encodes CDR1 MGHDK and CDR2 SYGVNS. The V gene lost 3 bases and the J gene lost 0 bases, with 8 bases spanning the gap. The CDR3: CASSDWDATNEKLFF. The CDR3 nucleotides are TGTGCCAGCAGTGATTGGGACGCAACTAATGAAAAACTGTTTTTT.

V gene TRBV7-9 combines with J gene TRBJ2-7; 9 nucleotides agree with TRBD1. The J segment lost 5 bases and the V segment lost 4 bases, leaving 12 bases of the junction unmatched. Per the germline V gene, CDR1 is SEHNR and CDR2 is FQNEAQ (reference sequence). The CDR3 is made up of 16 amino acids. CDR3 nucleotide sequence: TGTGCCAGCAGCTCCCAGCCGGGACAGGGTCTCCACGAGCAGTACTTC. Translating it yields CASSSQPGQGLHEQYF.

J is TRBJ2-3 and V is TRBV15; 8 bases match TRBD1. With 5 bases clipped from V and 3 bases from J, the junction kept 16 bases outside the gene matches. CDR1 is LNHNV and CDR2 is YYDKDF in the germline V gene (reference sequence). The CDR3 runs to 18 residues. CDR3 DNA sequence: TGTGCCACCAGCGCACGAAGAGAGGCAGGGGGCGCGACAGATACGCAGTATTTT. This codes for CATSARREAGGATDTQYF.

This clonotype has only a few counts. The chain uses TRBV6-5 and TRBJ1-6, with D possibly TRBD1 on 5 matching bases. The germline CDR1 and CDR2 sequences are MNHEY and SVGAGI. This CDR3 region has 15 residues. V was clipped by 2 bases and J by 3 bases, with 8 bases between them. The CDR3 DNA reads TGTGCCAGCAGTTACGGGGGGGACTATAATTCACCCCTCCACTTT. This codes for CASSYGGDYNSPLHF.

CDR3 loop: CASSPNRADRTEAFF. As DNA, the CDR3 is TGCGCCAGCAGCCCGAACAGGGCTGATCGGACTGAAGCTTTCTTT. The chain employs TRBV4-1 and TRBJ1-1; a weak D match, TRBD1 (6 bases). The CDR3 runs 15 residues. V was trimmed by 4 bases and J by 5 bases, leaving 17 bases between them. Per germline, CDR1 MGHRA and CDR2 YSYEKL.